The TCR beta chain described here comes from a study of CD8+ T cells in alopecia areata. Study summary: Tofacitinib therapy lasting 6 to 18 months was followed by 6 months off drug. Findings and caveats of the study: Sharing of TCR sequences between patients (possibly for HLA-related reasons) was less clear than in mice.

This clone was counted a few times. The antigen is undetermined. As the sequencing template, cDNA was produced by extracting RNA and reverse transcribing it. TCRdb's copy holds only in-frame clones and misses some; the assay was immunoSEQ multiplex PCR. The data show 160,000 or so clones, with around half seen just once and just under 20% held by the top ten. CDR3 length: 13 amino acids. The V and J ends lost 3 bases and 1 base respectively, with 6 bases between them. From germline, CDR1 is SGHTA and CDR2 FQGTGA. Obtained from alopecia areata patients were lesional scalp punch biopsies along with peripheral blood.

This sequence was found in a human donor with alopecia areata. The sample in question was CD8+ T cells sorted from blood, obtained at week 0. The chain recombines TRBV7-3 with TRBJ1-1; TRBD1 might be the D (5 bases). The CDR3, as DNA: TGTGCCAGCAGCTTCGGGGGGAACACTGAAGCTTTCTTT. It translates to CASSFGGNTEAFF.